Each of the 24 T cell receptor beta chains below was sequenced from the same sample in a study of cytomegalovirus exposure and HLA in healthy donors. A multiplex PCR was run with 60 Vbeta primers and 13 Jbeta primers. Sequenced by immunoSEQ multiplex PCR; TCRdb stores in-frame clones only, minus some. The profile shows approximately 150,000 clones, 75% to 90% of them singletons. Sample: PBMCs. Receptors originate from a man aged 30-40 years in good health and CMV-seropositive.

The sample holds a few counts of this clone. CDR3 DNA sequence: TGTGCCAGCAGTGACGTCGGGGGACCTCAGCCCCAGCATTTT. Translating it yields CASSDVGGPQPQHF. The chain employs TRBV6-1 and TRBJ1-5; TRBD1 might be the D (5 bases). The CDR3 loop spans 14 amino acids. Trimming pared 3 bases from V and 6 bases from J, leaving 12 bases between. Germline V CDR1 and CDR2: MNHNS, SASEGT.

This CDR3 is CASSTGDRADTEAFF. The CDR3, as DNA: TGTGCCAGCAGTACCGGGGACAGGGCCGACACTGAAGCTTTCTTT. The rearrangement joins TRBV28 to TRBJ1-1; 9 bases map to TRBD1. The ends lost 5 bases at V and 3 bases at J; junction bases unmatched: 7. Per the germline V gene, CDR1 is MDHEN and CDR2 is SYDVKM. The CDR3 extends over 15 amino acids.

The chain combines TRBV6-5 with TRBJ1-5; no firm D call. The CDR3 is 16 amino acids. Germline V gene data show CDR1 as MNHEY and CDR2 as SVGAGI. Trimming stripped 2 bases from V and 9 bases from J, with 20 bases between. CDR3 sequence (DNA): TGTGCCAGCAGTTACGGAGCTGGCCCGTCCGGTGGGCCCCAGCATTTT. It yields the protein CASSYGAGPSGGPQHF.

The rearrangement links TRBV7-3 to TRBJ2-1; the match to TRBD2 covers 7 bases. This CDR3 comprises 13 residues. V shed 4 bases and J 9 bases; nucleotides not matched to a gene: 6. Per germline, CDR1 SGHTA and CDR2 FQGTGA. Here the CDR3 reads CASSWGSGVEQFF. The CDR3 DNA reads TGTGCCAGCAGCTGGGGGAGCGGGGTTGAGCAGTTCTTC.

In nucleotides, the CDR3 is TGTGCCAGCAGTGAAGTGGCAGGGACCTACGAGCAGTACTTC. Residues: CASSEVAGTYEQYF. J is TRBJ2-7 and V is TRBV6-1; tentative D call: TRBD1 (5 bases). CDR1 is MNHNS and CDR2 is SASEGT in the germline V gene. V lost 1 base, J lost 2 bases, and 9 bases lay in between. This CDR3 contains 14 residues.

This clone was recorded only once. The chain carries TRBV10-3 and TRBJ2-2, with 7 bases fitting TRBD1. The CDR3 contains 14 residues. CDR1 and CDR2 (germline): ENHRY, SYGVKD. Trimming at V came to 6 bases and at J to 3 bases, leaving 4 bases not matched to a gene. CDR3 protein: CAIRRDRDTGELFF. CDR3 nucleotide sequence: TGTGCCATCAGGAGGGACAGAGACACCGGGGAGCTGTTTTTT.

V and J are TRBV4-1 and TRBJ2-7; TRBD2 might be the D (5 bases). Germline V gene sequence: CDR1 MGHRA, CDR2 YSYEKL. This CDR3 is built from 15 residues. Trimming cost V 3 bases and J 2 bases, with 14 bases left between them. The CDR3 sequence is CASSQELEITYEQYF. In DNA, the CDR3 is TGCGCCAGCAGCCAGGAACTAGAGATCACCTACGAGCAGTACTTC.

This clone was seen more than once but under ten times. The V gene is TRBV7-9, the J gene TRBJ2-5; 8 bases are shared with TRBD2. Germline CDR1 and CDR2: SEHNR and FQNEAQ (reference sequence). V lost 5 bases to trimming and J lost 5 bases; unmatched junction nucleotides: 7. The CDR3 spans 14 residues. The CDR3 loop is CASSLGGALETQYF. In nucleotides, the CDR3 is TGTGCCAGCAGCCTCGGGGGGGCCCTGGAGACCCAGTACTTC.

This clone was counted a few times. Written as DNA, the CDR3 is TGTGCCAGCAGTGAATCTTCCGGGACAGGGAGTTGGACTGAAGCTTTCTTT. Translation gives CASSESSGTGSWTEAFF. The J gene is TRBJ1-1, the V gene TRBV2; 9 bases are shared with TRBD1. The germline CDR1 and CDR2 sequences are SNHLY and FYNNEI. The V segment lost 2 bases and the J segment 5 bases; nucleotides outside the gene matches: 12. This CDR3 is built from 17 residues.

The chain couples TRBV11-3 to TRBJ2-7; 9 bases are a match to TRBD2. The CDR3 consists of 14 residues. V was pared by 3 bases and J by 3 bases, with 3 bases of the junction left unmatched. Germline CDR1 and CDR2: SGHNT and YENEEA. The CDR3 DNA is TGTGCCAGCAGCTTGACTAGCGGTGTCTACGAGCAGTACTTC. Translating it yields CASSLTSGVYEQYF.

This clone was observed a single time. This chain connects TRBV27 to TRBJ2-5; 11 bases agree with TRBD1. CDR3 length equals 15 residues. Trimming at V came to 2 bases and at J to 2 bases, leaving 1 base not matched to a gene. Germline V gene data show CDR1 as MNHEY and CDR2 as SMNVEV (reference sequence). The CDR3 loop is CASSLGTGGQETQYF. CDR3 sequence (DNA): TGTGCCAGCAGTTTAGGGACAGGGGGACAAGAGACCCAGTACTTC.

With regard to this clone: A junction boundary mismatches the germline segment, possibly from a read error. The J gene is TRBJ2-7, the V gene TRBV27; D is undetermined. This CDR3 spans 13 amino acids. Germline CDR1 reads MNHEY; CDR2 reads SMNVEV (reference sequence). The CDR3 reads CANSLGGPYEQYF. CDR3 in DNA: TGTGCCAACAGTTTAGGCGGTCCCTACGAGCAGTACTTC.

The chain recombines TRBV7-9 with TRBJ2-7; D gene unclear. In germline, CDR1 is SEHNR, CDR2 FQNEAQ (reference sequence). This CDR3 comprises 13 residues. Deletions cut 4 bases from V and 0 bases from J, with 7 bases between. The CDR3 spells CASSSRPSYEQYF. The CDR3 coding sequence is TGTGCCAGCAGCTCCAGGCCCTCCTACGAGCAGTACTTC. Looking up the rest from reference TRBV7-9 and TRBJ2-7 gives the full variable domain: DTGVSQNPRHKITKRGQNVTFRCDPISEHNRLYWYRQTLGQGPEFLTYFQNEAQLEKSRLLSDRFSAERPKGSFSTLEIQRTEQGDSAMYLCASSSRPSYEQYFGPGTRLTVT.

The chain couples TRBV18 to TRBJ1-2; 9 bases line up with TRBD1. The V and J ends lost 4 bases and 2 bases, in that order; junction bases with no gene match: 8. The CDR3 is made up of 16 amino acids. The V gene's germline CDR1 is KGHSH and CDR2 LQKENI. The CDR3 protein is CASSLRTGDLNYGYTF. CDR3 bases: TGTGCCAGCTCACTTAGGACAGGGGATTTGAACTATGGCTACACCTTC.

A word on this clone: The junction departs from germline at one end; a sequencing error may be responsible. Other DNA sequences within the sample encode an identical CDR3. The V gene is TRBV27, the J gene TRBJ1-5; 10 bases fit TRBD1. Looked up from germline, CDR1 is MNHEY and CDR2 is SMNVEV (reference sequence). This CDR3 region has 15 residues. CDR3 DNA: TGTGCCAGCAGTTTAGCGGGACAGGGGATTCAGCCCCAGCACTTT. It encodes CASSLAGQGIQPQHF.

The chain employs TRBV4-1 and TRBJ2-7, with 8 bases aligning to TRBD2. Unmatched junction bases numbered 4, after V lost 1 base and J lost 2 bases. The germline V gene encodes CDR1 MGHRA and CDR2 YSYEKL. The CDR3 runs 15 residues. The CDR3 here is CASSQVASGPYEQYF. CDR3 DNA sequence: TGCGCCAGCAGCCAAGTGGCTAGCGGGCCCTACGAGCAGTACTTC.

The V gene is TRBV29-1, the J gene TRBJ1-2; D uncertain. From germline, CDR1 is SQVTM and CDR2 ANQGSEA. V was cut by 2 bases and J by 1 base, with 5 bases left in between. This CDR3 region has 12 residues. CDR3 DNA sequence: TGCAGCGTTGAACAGATTAACTATGGCTACACCTTC. It codes for CSVEQINYGYTF.

V usage is TRBV27 and J usage is TRBJ2-1; 7 nucleotides line up with TRBD1. With 5 bases clipped from V and 0 bases from J, the junction kept 4 bases outside the gene matches. CDR1 and CDR2 (germline): MNHEY, SMNVEV (reference sequence). This CDR3 comprises 15 residues. The CDR3 loop is CASSKGGYSYNEQFF. The CDR3 DNA sequence: TGTGCCAGCAGTAAAGGGGGCTACTCCTACAATGAGCAGTTCTTC.

The CDR3 nucleotides are TGTGCCAGCAGTCCATGGACAGGCGATTTCAATGGCTACACCTTC. Its translation is CASSPWTGDFNGYTF. The V gene is TRBV6-1, the J gene TRBJ1-2; 7 bases align to TRBD1. Germline V gene sequence: CDR1 MNHNS, CDR2 SASEGT. The CDR3 loop spans 15 amino acids. V shed 5 bases, J shed 6 bases, and the junction held 12 bases outside the gene matches.

Only one count was recorded for this clone. The chain joins TRBV6-5 to TRBJ2-3; 8 positions agree with TRBD1. This CDR3 is built from 15 residues. V trimming: 5 bases; J trimming: 1 base; junction bases outside the gene matches: 5. Germline loops: CDR1 MNHEY, CDR2 SVGAGI. CDR3 residues: CASSPDRGGTDTQYF. The CDR3 coding sequence is TGTGCCAGCAGTCCTGACAGGGGAGGCACAGATACGCAGTATTTT.

This rearrangement joins TRBV12-5 to TRBJ2-3, with a possible D match to TRBD2 (5 bases). Per the germline V gene, CDR1 is LGHNT and CDR2 is FRNRAP. Trimming stripped 5 bases from V and 4 bases from J, with 10 bases between. CDR3 size: 13 residues. This CDR3 reads CASGLSSADTQYF. The CDR3 coding sequence is TGTGCTAGTGGTCTTAGTAGCGCAGATACGCAGTATTTT.

This clone was detected a few times. The chain carries TRBV19 and TRBJ1-5, with 8 bases identical to TRBD1. J lost 4 bases, V lost 6 bases, and 5 bases had no gene match. Germline V lookup: CDR1 LNHDA, CDR2 SQIVND (reference sequence). The CDR3 is made up of 14 amino acids. CDR3 DNA: TGTGCCAGTAGCATCACAGGGGGGAATCAGCCCCAGCATTTT. Protein sequence: CASSITGGNQPQHF.

V is TRBV6-5 and J is TRBJ1-6; tentatively, D is TRBD1 (5 bases). Per germline, CDR1 MNHEY and CDR2 SVGAGI. The CDR3 totals 12 residues. Trimming shortened V by 2 bases and J by 10 bases, and 6 bases separated the two germline ends. The CDR3 DNA reads TGTGCCAGCAGTTACAAGGGGTCACCCCTCCACTTT. It translates to CASSYKGSPLHF.

CDR3 amino acids: CASSEPEAGGSDTQYF. CDR3 in DNA: TGTGCCAGCAGTGAACCGGAGGCAGGGGGGTCAGATACGCAGTATTTT. The rearrangement joins TRBV2 to TRBJ2-3, with TRBD1 as a possible D gene (7 bases). The germline CDR1 and CDR2 sequences are SNHLY and FYNNEI. The CDR3 is 16 residues long. V shed 2 bases and J shed 4 bases, with 16 bases lying between them.